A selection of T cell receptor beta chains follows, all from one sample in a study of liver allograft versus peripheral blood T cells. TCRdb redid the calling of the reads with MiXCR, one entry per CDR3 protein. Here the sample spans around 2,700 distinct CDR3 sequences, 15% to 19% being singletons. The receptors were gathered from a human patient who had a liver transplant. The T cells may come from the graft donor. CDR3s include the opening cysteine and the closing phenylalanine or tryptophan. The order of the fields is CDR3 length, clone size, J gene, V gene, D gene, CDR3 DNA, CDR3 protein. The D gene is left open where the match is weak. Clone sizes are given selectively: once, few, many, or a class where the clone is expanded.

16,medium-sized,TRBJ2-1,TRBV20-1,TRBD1,TGCAGTGCTAGAGATCTGGAAGGGGGCGCCTACAATGAGCAGTTCTTC,CSARDLEGGAYNEQFF
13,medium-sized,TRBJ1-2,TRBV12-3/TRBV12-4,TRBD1,TGTGCCAGCAAACCGACAGGGGGCTATGGCTACACCTTC,CASKPTGGYGYTF
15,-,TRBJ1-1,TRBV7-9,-,TGTGCCAGCAGCCCTCAGGAAGGAGCTCTCACTGAAGCTTTCTTT,CASSPQEGALTEAFF
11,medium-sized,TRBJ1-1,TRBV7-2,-,TGTGCCAGCAGCTCAGGCTATGAAGCTTTCTTT,CASSSGYEAFF
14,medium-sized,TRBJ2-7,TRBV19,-,TGTGCCAGTAGTGTGGGACCGAGAATTTACGAGCAGTACTTC,CASSVGPRIYEQYF
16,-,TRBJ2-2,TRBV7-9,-,TGTGCCAGCAGCTTCTGGGGGGTCGGGGGAACCGGGGAGCTGTTTTTT,CASSFWGVGGTGELFF
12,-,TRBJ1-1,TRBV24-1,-,TGTGCCACCAGAGCGGGGGGCTCTGAAGTTTTCTTT,CATRAGGSEVFF
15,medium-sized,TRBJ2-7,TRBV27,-,TGTGCCAGCAGTCCCCGGTTTTCGGGGGCCTACGAGCAGTACTTC,CASSPRFSGAYEQYF
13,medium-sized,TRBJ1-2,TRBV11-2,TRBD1,TGTGCCAGCAGCTTCGGGACAGTTTATGGCTACACCTTC,CASSFGTVYGYTF
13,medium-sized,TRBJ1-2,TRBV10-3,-,TGTGCCATCAGTGAGTCGGTAGGGCGGGGCTACACCTTC,CAISESVGRGYTF
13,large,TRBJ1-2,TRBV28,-,TGTGCCAGCAGTTTGGCGTGGAACTATGGCTACACCTTC,CASSLAWNYGYTF
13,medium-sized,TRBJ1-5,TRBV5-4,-,TGTGCCAGCAGCGTGGAAGGCGGTCAGCCCCAGCATTTT,CASSVEGGQPQHF
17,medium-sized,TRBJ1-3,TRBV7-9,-,TGTGCCAGCAGCTCCAGGACGGAGGCGCTCTCTGGAAACACCATATATTTT,CASSSRTEALSGNTIYF
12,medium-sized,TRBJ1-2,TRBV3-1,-,TGTGCCAGCAGCCAAAAACCCTATGGCTACACCTTC,CASSQKPYGYTF
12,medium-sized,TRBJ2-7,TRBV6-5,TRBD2,TGTGCCAGCGGGAGCGGGAACTACGAGCAGTACTTC,CASGSGNYEQYF
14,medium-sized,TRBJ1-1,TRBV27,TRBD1,TGTGCCAGCAGTGGGACAGGGCTAACCACTGAAGCTTTCTTT,CASSGTGLTTEAFF
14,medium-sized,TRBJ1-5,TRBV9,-,TGTGCCAGCAGCGAGACCGGTAGCAATCAGCCCCAGCATTTT,CASSETGSNQPQHF
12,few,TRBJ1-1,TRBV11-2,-,TGTGCCAGCAGCTTAGGGAAGAATGAAGCTTTCTTT,CASSLGKNEAFF
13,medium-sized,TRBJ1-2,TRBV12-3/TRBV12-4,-,TGTGCCAGCAGTTTAGGGAGGGTCTATGGCTACACCTTC,CASSLGRVYGYTF
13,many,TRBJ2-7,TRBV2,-,TGTGCCAGCGAGGGGATCGGCACTAGCGAGCAGTACTTC,CASEGIGTSEQYF
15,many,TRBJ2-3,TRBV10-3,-,TGTGCCATCAGTGATAGTGGAATTATCGGAGATACGCAGTATTTT,CAISDSGIIGDTQYF
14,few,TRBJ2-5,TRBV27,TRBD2,TGTGCCAGCAGTTCTAGCGGGGACCAAGAGACCCAGTACTTC,CASSSSGDQETQYF
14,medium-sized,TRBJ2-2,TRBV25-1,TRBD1,TGTGCCAGCAGTGATCACAGGGGGCTCGGGGAGCTGTTTTTT,CASSDHRGLGELFF
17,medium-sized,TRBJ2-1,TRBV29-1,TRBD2,TGCAGCGTGGAACTAGCGGGGGGGTCTAGCTCCTACAATGAGCAGTTCTTC,CSVELAGGSSSYNEQFF
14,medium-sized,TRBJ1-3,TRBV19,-,TGTGCCAGTATCATGTGGAACTCTGGAAACACCATATATTTT,CASIMWNSGNTIYF
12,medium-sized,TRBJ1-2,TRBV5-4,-,TGTGCCAGCAGCTTAAACGACTGGGGCTACACCTTC,CASSLNDWGYTF
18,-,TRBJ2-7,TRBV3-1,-,TGTGCCAGCAGCCAAGCCTCCCTAAGCGGCCATGCCCTCTACGAGCAGTACTTC,CASSQASLSGHALYEQYF
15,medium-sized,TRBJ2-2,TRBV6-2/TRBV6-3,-,TGTGCCAGCAGTTATGGGGGGTCCAACACCGGGGAGCTGTTTTTT,CASSYGGSNTGELFF
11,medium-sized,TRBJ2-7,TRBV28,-,TGTGCCAGCAGTTTATTGTACGAGCAGTACTTC,CASSLLYEQYF
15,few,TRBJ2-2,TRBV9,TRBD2,TGTGCCAGCAGCGGGGGCGGGGGTGATCACGGGGAGCTGTTTTTT,CASSGGGGDHGELFF
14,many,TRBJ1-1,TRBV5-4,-,TGTGCCAGCAGCTTAGCGGGGCCGAACACTGAAGCTTTCTTT,CASSLAGPNTEAFF
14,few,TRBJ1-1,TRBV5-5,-,TGTGCCAGCAGCTTGGTCGCTGGGAACACTGAAGCTTTCTTT,CASSLVAGNTEAFF
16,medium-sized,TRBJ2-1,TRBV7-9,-,TGTGCCAGCAGCCTCCCACCCCGGACAGCCAACAATGAGCAGTTCTTC,CASSLPPRTANNEQFF
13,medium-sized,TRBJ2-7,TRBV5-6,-,TGTGCCAGCAGTTGGACCCCCGGGGAGGAGCAGTACTTC,CASSWTPGEEQYF
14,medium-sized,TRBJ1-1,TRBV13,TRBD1,TGTGCCAGCAGCCCAGGACAGGGGGCCAATGAAGCTTTCTTT,CASSPGQGANEAFF
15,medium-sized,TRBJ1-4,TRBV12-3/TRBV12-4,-,TGTGCCAGCAGTTTCCGGACAGCAACTAATGAAAAACTGTTTTTT,CASSFRTATNEKLFF
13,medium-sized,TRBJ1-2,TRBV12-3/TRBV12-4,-,TGTGCCAGCAGTGCGACAGCATTCTATGGCTACACCTTC,CASSATAFYGYTF
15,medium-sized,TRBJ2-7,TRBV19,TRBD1,TGTGCCAGTAGTATAGGGACAGGGGGCCTCTACGAGCAGTACTTC,CASSIGTGGLYEQYF
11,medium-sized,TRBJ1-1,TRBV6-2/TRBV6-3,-,TGTGCCACCCAGATGAACACTGAAGCTTTCTTT,CATQMNTEAFF
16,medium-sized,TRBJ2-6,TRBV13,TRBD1,TGTGCCAGCAGCTCTGGGACAGGGGATGGGGCCAACGTCCTGACTTTC,CASSSGTGDGANVLTF
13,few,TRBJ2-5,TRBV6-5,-,TGTGCCAGCAGCTTTAACAGCCAAGAGACCCAGTACTTC,CASSFNSQETQYF
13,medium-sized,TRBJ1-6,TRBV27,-,TGTGCCAGCAGTTCGGGGGGGCTGACACCCCTCCACTTT,CASSSGGLTPLHF
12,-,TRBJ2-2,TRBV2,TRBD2,TGTGCCAGCGTGGGGGGGATCGGGGAGCTGTTTTTT,CASVGGIGELFF
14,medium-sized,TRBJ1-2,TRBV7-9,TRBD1,TGTGCCAGCAGCTTGCAACCGGGACAGGGGAACTACACCTTC,CASSLQPGQGNYTF
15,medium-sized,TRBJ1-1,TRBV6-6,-,TGTGCCAGCAGTTACTCGATTCCTAGGGTCGCTGAAGCTTTCTTT,CASSYSIPRVAEAFF
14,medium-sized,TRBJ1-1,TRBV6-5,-,TGTGCCAGCAGTTACGCGGAGGGTCGGCCTGAAGCTTTCTTT,CASSYAEGRPEAFF
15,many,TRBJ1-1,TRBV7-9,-,TGTGCCAGCACAGATTTCATGGAGCTGGACACTGAAGCTTTCTTT,CASTDFMELDTEAFF